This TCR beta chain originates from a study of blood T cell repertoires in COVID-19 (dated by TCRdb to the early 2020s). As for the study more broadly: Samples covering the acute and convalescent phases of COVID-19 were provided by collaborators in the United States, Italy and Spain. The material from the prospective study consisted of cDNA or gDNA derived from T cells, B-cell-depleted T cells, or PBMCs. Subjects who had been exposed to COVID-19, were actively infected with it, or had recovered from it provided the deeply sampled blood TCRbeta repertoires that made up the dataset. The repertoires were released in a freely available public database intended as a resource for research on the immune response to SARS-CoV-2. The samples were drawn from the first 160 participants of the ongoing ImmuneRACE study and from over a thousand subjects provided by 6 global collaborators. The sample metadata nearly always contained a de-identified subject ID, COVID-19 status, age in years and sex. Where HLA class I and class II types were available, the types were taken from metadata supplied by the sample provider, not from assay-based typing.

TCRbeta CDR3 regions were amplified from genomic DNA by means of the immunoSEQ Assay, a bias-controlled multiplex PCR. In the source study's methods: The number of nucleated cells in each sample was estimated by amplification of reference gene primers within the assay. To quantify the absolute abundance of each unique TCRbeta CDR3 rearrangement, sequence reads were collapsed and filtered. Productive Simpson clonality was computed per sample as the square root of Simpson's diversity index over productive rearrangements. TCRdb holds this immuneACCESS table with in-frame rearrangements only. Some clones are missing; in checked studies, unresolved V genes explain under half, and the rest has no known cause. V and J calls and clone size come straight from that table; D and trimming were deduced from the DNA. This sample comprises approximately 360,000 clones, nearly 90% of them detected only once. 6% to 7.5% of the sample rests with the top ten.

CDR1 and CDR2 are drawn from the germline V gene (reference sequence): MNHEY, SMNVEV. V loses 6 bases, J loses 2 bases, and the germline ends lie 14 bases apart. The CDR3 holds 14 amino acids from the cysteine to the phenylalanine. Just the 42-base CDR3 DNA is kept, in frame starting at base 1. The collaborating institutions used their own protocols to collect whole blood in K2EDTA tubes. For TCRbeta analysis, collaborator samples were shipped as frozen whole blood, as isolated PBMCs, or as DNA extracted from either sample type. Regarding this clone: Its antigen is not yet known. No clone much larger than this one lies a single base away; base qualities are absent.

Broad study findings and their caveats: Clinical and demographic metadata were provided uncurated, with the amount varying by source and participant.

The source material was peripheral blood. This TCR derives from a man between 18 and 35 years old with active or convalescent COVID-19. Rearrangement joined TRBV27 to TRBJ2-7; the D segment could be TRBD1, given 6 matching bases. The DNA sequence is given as TGTGCCAGCAGACTACAGGGTCTCCCCTACGAGCAGTACTTC. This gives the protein CASRLQGLPYEQYF.